Following are 5 T cell receptor beta chains from one sample sequenced in a study of identical twins. TCRdb reprocessed the 5' RACE reads with MiXCR, giving one entry per CDR3 protein. The sample yields about 340,000 distinct CDR3 sequences, roughly an eighth seen once. The data also belong to a second study, concerning yellow fever vaccine responses in identical twins.

The sequenced sample was CD8+ T cells sorted from blood. All receptors come from a woman aged 18 to 35 in good health.

V is TRBV7-9 and J is TRBJ2-1; weak D call: TRBD2 (6 bases). Germline assignment: CDR1 SEHNR and CDR2 FQNEAQ (reference sequence). The CDR3 totals 15 residues. V was shortened by 2 bases and J by 8 bases, with 16 bases between the two germline ends. The CDR3 DNA sequence: TGTGCCAGCAGCTTAACCGGCGGGACCCCTGATGAGCAGTTCTTC. Protein: CASSLTGGTPDEQFF.

In this sample, this clonotype turned up a few times. The chain uses TRBV29-1 and TRBJ1-4; 8 nucleotides line up with TRBD1. V lost 4 bases and J lost 7; bases outside the gene matches: 11. CDR3 length equals 15 residues. Per the germline V gene, CDR1 is SQVTM and CDR2 is ANQGSEA. The CDR3 coding sequence is TGCAGCGTTGCCCGGACAGGGTGGGGGCGTGAAAAACTGTTTTTT. As protein: CSVARTGWGREKLFF.

The chain combines TRBV11-2 with TRBJ2-3; possible D gene TRBD2, 6 bases. Deletions cut 4 bases from V and 2 bases from J, with 22 bases between. Germline-derived CDR1 and CDR2 are SGHAT and FQNNGV. The CDR3 contains 18 residues. The CDR3 protein is CASSWDLVDHSNTDTQYF. CDR3 in DNA: TGTGCCAGCAGCTGGGACTTAGTGGACCACTCCAACACAGATACGCAGTATTTT.

In this sample, this clonotype turned up many times. The chain recombines TRBV4-2 with TRBJ2-5, with 13 bases lining up with TRBD2. V was clipped by 4 bases and J by 0 bases; unmatched bases: 5. Germline V gene data show CDR1 as LGHNA and CDR2 as YNFKEQ. The CDR3 loop spans 17 amino acids. The CDR3 region has the DNA TGTGCCAGCAGCCCACGACTAGCGGGGGGAAACCAAGAGACCCAGTACTTC. Residues: CASSPRLAGGNQETQYF.

This clonotype was observed a few times. This sequence joins TRBV11-2 and TRBJ2-1; TRBD1 matches at 7 bases. This CDR3 is built from 14 residues. J lost 4 bases, V lost 5 bases, and 5 bases had no gene match. Germline values: CDR1 SGHAT, CDR2 FQNNGV. The CDR3 here is CASSLHRGYNEQFF. DNA of the CDR3: TGTGCCAGCAGCCTCCACAGGGGATACAATGAGCAGTTCTTC. The full variable domain, in which reference TRBV11-2 and TRBJ2-1 provide the parts outside the CDR3, is EAGVAQSPRYKIIEKRQSVAFWCNPISGHATLYWYQQILGQGPKLLIQFQNNGVVDDSQLPKDRFSAERLKGVDSTLKIQPAKLEDSAVYLCASSLHRGYNEQFFGPGTRLTVL.